This T cell receptor (beta chain) stems from a study of T cell responses to AZD1222 COVID-19 vaccine. Assay used: immunoSEQ multiplex PCR; TCRdb lists only in-frame clones, some missing. This table has some 100,000 clones, around 84% appearing once. General study points: Two AZD1222 administrations were followed by greater Spike-specific TCR breadth and depth.

To note about this clone: Its antigen is still unknown.

Germline V CDR1 and CDR2: MNHNS, SASEGT. This CDR3 region has 15 residues. V lost 1 base, J lost 6 bases, and 4 bases stayed unmatched. Here the sequenced sample was peripheral blood, taken on day 0 of AZD1222 vaccination. This receptor was obtained from an adult in good health. This sequence joins TRBV6-1 and TRBJ1-5; TRBD1 aligns across 9 bases. For the CDR3, the DNA is TGTGCCAGCAGTGAAGGCTACAGGGGGCCTCAGCCCCAGCATTTT. This sequence encodes CASSEGYRGPQPQHF.